What follows describes a single T cell receptor (beta chain). This sample includes further DNA sequences coding for the same CDR3. The source of the sample is a study of blood T cell repertoires in COVID-19. As for the study in general: The United States, Italy and Spain were the sources of the acute and convalescent COVID-19 samples.

This CDR3 contains 14 residues. Per the germline V gene, CDR1 is KGHSH and CDR2 is LQKENI. The V gene lost 0 bases and the J gene lost 1 base, with 6 bases spanning the gap. The study drew participants aged about 18 to 89 years from around 24 US areas. Participants reported their clinical history, and cohort assignment relied on those reports. Symptom resolution, clearance, or two negative PCRs marked the recovered donors of Cohort 3. Produced via immunoSEQ multiplex PCR; TCRdb's table is partial and in-frame only. The table lists about 130,000 clones, around nine tenths of them singletons. The chain recombines TRBV18 with TRBJ2-5; maybe TRBD1 (6 bases). The receptor's source is a woman between 45 and 65 years old who had recovered from COVID-19. Sequenced: PBMCs or T cells enriched from blood (not recorded which). CDR3 DNA: TGTGCCAGCTCACCACCCAGGGGCCAAGAGACCCAGTACTTC. Translation gives CASSPPRGQETQYF.